The sequence of this T cell receptor (beta chain) was determined in a study of CD8 T cells in ankylosing spondylitis. TCRdb reprocessed the 5' RACE reads via MiXCR and lists one record per CDR3 protein. The sample consists of around 300,000 distinct CDR3 sequences, around 21% of them appearing once. General observations from the study: Past research had described some motif variants in reactive arthritis synovial fluid and blood. A TCR beta motif made of about 8 highly homologous variants seemed typical of ankylosing spondylitis blood. Disease-linked clones, CD8+, were relatively rare in peripheral blood. The study looked at matched synovial fluid samples from ankylosing spondylitis patients. Disease-linked clones were reported to be significantly enriched there.

Looked up from germline, CDR1 is SGHKS and CDR2 is YYEKEE (reference sequence). The CDR3 extends over 12 amino acids. For this clonotype: Its antigen is unknown. A junction boundary mismatches the germline segment, possibly from a read error.

The sequence was collected from a female donor with ankylosing spondylitis or in good health (not recorded which). The gene calls are TRBV5-5 and TRBJ2-5; D might be TRBD2 (6 bases). Material for sequencing was blood, either unsorted or a sorted T cell fraction (not recorded which). The DNA of the CDR3 is TGTGCCATCAGCTCGGGGGTCCTCTCGGAGTACTTC. Translating it yields CAISSGVLSEYF.